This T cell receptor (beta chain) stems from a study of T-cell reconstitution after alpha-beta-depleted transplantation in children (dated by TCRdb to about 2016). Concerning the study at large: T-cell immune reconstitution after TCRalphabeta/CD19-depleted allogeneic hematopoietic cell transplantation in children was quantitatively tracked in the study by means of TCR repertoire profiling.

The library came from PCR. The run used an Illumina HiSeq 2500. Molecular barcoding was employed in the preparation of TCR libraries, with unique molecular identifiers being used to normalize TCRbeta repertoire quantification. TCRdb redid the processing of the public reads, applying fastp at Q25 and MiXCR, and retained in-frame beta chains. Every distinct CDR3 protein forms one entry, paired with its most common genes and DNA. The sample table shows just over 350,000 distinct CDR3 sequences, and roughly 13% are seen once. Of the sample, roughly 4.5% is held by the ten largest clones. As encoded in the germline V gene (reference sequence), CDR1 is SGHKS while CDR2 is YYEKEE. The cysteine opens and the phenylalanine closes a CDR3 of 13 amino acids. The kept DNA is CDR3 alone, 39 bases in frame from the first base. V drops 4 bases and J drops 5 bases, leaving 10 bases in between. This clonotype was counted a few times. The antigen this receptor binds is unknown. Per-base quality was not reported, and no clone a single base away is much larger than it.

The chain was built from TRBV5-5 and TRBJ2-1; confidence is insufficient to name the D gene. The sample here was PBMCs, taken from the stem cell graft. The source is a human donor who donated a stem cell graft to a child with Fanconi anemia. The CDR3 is CASSPRVHNEQFF. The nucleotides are TGTGCCAGCAGCCCCCGGGTCCACAATGAGCAGTTCTTC.